This TCR beta chain came from a study of blood T cell repertoires in COVID-19. There are a few counts of this clone. In the original analysis: Reference gene primer amplification gave estimated nucleated cell counts. This table comes from immunoSEQ multiplex PCR, and its TCRdb copy is limited to in-frame clones, with some not included. Clonal size and the V and J genes are those of that table, whereas D and trimming came from the DNA. The profile shows roughly 200,000 clones, around 87% of them singletons. The J segment lost 4 bases and the V segment lost 4 bases, leaving 12 bases of the junction unmatched. CDR1 is SGHDT, CDR2 YYEEEE, per germline. This CDR3 comprises 16 residues.

Sample: peripheral blood. The chain links TRBV5-6 to TRBJ1-1; TRBD1 agrees at 8 bases. The receptor's source is a woman between 50 and 59 years old with COVID-19, enrolled during active disease. The CDR3 loop is CASSNQQGGLATEAFF. For the CDR3, the DNA is TGTGCCAGCAGCAACCAACAGGGGGGGTTGGCCACTGAAGCTTTCTTT.